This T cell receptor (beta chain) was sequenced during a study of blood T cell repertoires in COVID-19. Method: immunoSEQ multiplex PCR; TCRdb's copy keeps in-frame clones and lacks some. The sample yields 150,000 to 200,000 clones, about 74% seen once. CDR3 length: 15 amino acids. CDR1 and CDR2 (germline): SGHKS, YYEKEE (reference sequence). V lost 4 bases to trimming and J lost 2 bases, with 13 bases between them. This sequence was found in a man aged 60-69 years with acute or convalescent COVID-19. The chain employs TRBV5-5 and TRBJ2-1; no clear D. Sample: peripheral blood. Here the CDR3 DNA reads TGTGCCAGCAGCCCCAATCTATTCGCCTACAATGAGCAGTTCTTC. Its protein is CASSPNLFAYNEQFF.